The 10 T cell receptor beta chains below come from one sample, sequenced in a study of technical replicates of blood from four donors. Sequencing was performed with immunoSEQ multiplex PCR; in TCRdb, only in-frame clones are kept and a portion is missing. The sample holds approximately 100,000 clones, roughly 95% seen once. What was sequenced was T cells isolated from PBMCs. These receptors originate from a human donor in good health.

The chain is built from TRBV5-1 and TRBJ2-5, with 11 positions matching TRBD2. This CDR3 has 15 residues. CDR1 SGHRS and CDR2 YFSETQ come from the germline V gene. Trimming at V came to 5 bases and at J to 3 bases, leaving 6 bases not matched to a gene. The CDR3 DNA follows: TGCGCCAGCAGTTTCTTACTAGCGGGGGAAGAGACCCAGTACTTC. Its protein product is CASSFLLAGEETQYF. The full variable domain, with the rest looked up from reference TRBV5-1 and TRBJ2-5, is KAGVTQTPRYLIKTRGQQVTLSCSPISGHRSVSWYQQTPGQGLQFLFEYFSETQRNKGNFPGRFSGRQFSNSRSEMNVSTLELGDSALYLCASSFLLAGEETQYFGPGTRLLVL.

This clone has just one count. CDR3 region: CASSQESGTSGRLGYEQYF. The DNA for the CDR3 is TGTGCCAGCAGCCAAGAATCAGGGACTAGCGGGAGATTGGGCTACGAGCAGTACTTC. The chain recombines TRBV4-2 with TRBJ2-7, with TRBD2 matching 14 bases. The germline V gene has CDR1 LGHNA and CDR2 YNFKEQ. V was pared by 0 bases and J by 3 bases, with 10 bases of the junction left unmatched. CDR3 length: 19 amino acids.

The chain combines TRBV6-5 with TRBJ2-3, with a weak D call TRBD2 (6 bases). The CDR3 sequence is 15 residues long. Germline V gives CDR1 MNHEY, CDR2 SVGAGI. The V gene lost 1 base and the J gene lost 0 bases, with 8 bases spanning the gap. DNA for the CDR3: TGTGCCAGCAGTTACTGGGCGGGAAGCACAGATACGCAGTATTTT. This codes for CASSYWAGSTDTQYF.

The chain links TRBV11-2 to TRBJ2-7; 7 nucleotides line up with TRBD2. Per germline, CDR1 SGHAT and CDR2 FQNNGV. The ends lost 6 bases at V and 0 bases at J; junction bases unmatched: 8. CDR3 length: 15 amino acids. This CDR3 reads CASSSGTTFSYEQYF. The CDR3 coding sequence is TGTGCCAGCAGTTCCGGGACTACCTTCTCCTACGAGCAGTACTTC.

The sample holds one count of this clone. The chain couples TRBV10-3 to TRBJ2-7, with 8 nucleotides matching TRBD2. The CDR3 has 16 residues. Germline V gene data show CDR1 as ENHRY and CDR2 as SYGVKD. V gave up 0 bases and J gave up 1 base; unmatched junction bases: 5. CDR3 in amino acids: CAISESSGSGSYEQYF. CDR3 bases: TGTGCCATCAGTGAGTCCAGCGGGAGTGGGTCCTACGAGCAGTACTTC.

The chain carries TRBV6-1 and TRBJ2-3; D gene ambiguous. The V gene lost 3 bases and the J gene lost 3 bases, with 13 bases spanning the gap. CDR1 MNHNS and CDR2 SASEGT come from the germline V gene. This CDR3 is built from 15 residues. The CDR3 is CASSDEDTETDTQYF. As DNA, the CDR3 is TGTGCCAGCAGTGATGAAGACACTGAAACAGATACGCAGTATTTT.

V gene TRBV6-6 combines with J gene TRBJ2-1; D is possibly TRBD2 (6 bases). Trimming took 0 bases from V and 15 from J, leaving 12 bases between them. Germline lookup yields CDR1 MNHNY and CDR2 SVGAGI (reference sequence). The CDR3 contains 12 residues. As DNA, the CDR3 is TGTGCCAGCAGTTACTCTGGGGGAGGTGGGTTCTTC. Amino acids: CASSYSGGGGFF.

The chain couples TRBV4-1 to TRBJ2-5; 9 bases agree with TRBD1. Germline CDR1 reads MGHRA; CDR2 reads YSYEKL. The CDR3 loop spans 16 amino acids. Trimming removed 4 bases from V and 0 bases from J; junction bases left unmatched: 6. As DNA, the CDR3 is TGCGCCAGCAGCCCGGCGGGACAGGGTTACCAAGAGACCCAGTACTTC. Translating it yields CASSPAGQGYQETQYF.

This chain's CDR3 is CASSIADRDYFGYTF. CDR3 bases: TGTGCCAGTAGTATTGCGGACAGGGATTATTTTGGCTACACCTTC. This chain connects TRBV19 to TRBJ1-2; 8 bases match TRBD1. The length of the CDR3 is 15 residues. The J segment lost 7 bases and the V segment lost 3 bases, leaving 10 bases of the junction unmatched. Looked up from germline, CDR1 is LNHDA and CDR2 is SQIVND (reference sequence).

The chain combines TRBV7-8 with TRBJ1-4; 8 nucleotides match TRBD1. Trimming at V came to 5 bases and at J to 11 bases, leaving 4 bases not matched to a gene. Germline assignment: CDR1 SGHVS and CDR2 FQNEAQ. This CDR3 is 12 amino acids long. CDR3 DNA: TGTGCCAGCAGCCGGGACAGGTTTAAACTGTTTTTT. This gives the protein CASSRDRFKLFF.